The 20 T cell receptor beta chains reported below all come from one sample, sequenced in a study of blood T cell repertoires in COVID-19. TCRdb's copy holds only in-frame clones and misses some; the assay was immunoSEQ multiplex PCR. The sample carries 300,000 to 450,000 clones, 85% recorded once. The material sequenced was peripheral blood. The receptors stem from a woman aged 18-29 years with acute or convalescent COVID-19.

The V and J genes are TRBV5-6 and TRBJ1-2; D perhaps matches TRBD1 (6 bases). In germline, CDR1 is SGHDT, CDR2 YYEEEE. Deletions cut 4 bases from V and 1 base from J, with 14 bases between. CDR3 length: 15 amino acids. DNA of the CDR3: TGTGCCAGCAGCCTTCCTGAGGGGGTTAACTATGGCTACACCTTC. Translation: CASSLPEGVNYGYTF.

The rearrangement uses TRBV5-1 and TRBJ1-2; possibly TRBD1 for D (6 bases). V lost 4 bases and J lost 3, with 13 bases in between. The CDR3 is 14 amino acids. CDR1 is SGHRS and CDR2 is YFSETQ in the germline V gene. The CDR3 DNA follows: TGCGCCAGCAGCATACGACAGGCCGACTATGGCTACACCTTC. Its translation is CASSIRQADYGYTF.

The V and J genes are TRBV6-4 and TRBJ1-5; D is undetermined. V was shortened by 5 bases and J by 9 bases, with 14 bases between the two germline ends. Germline CDR1 and CDR2: MRHNA and SNTAGT. This CDR3 is built from 13 residues. Here the CDR3 DNA reads TGTGCCAGCAGTCCCGCTGGTCAGCGGCCCCAGCATTTT. Translating it yields CASSPAGQRPQHF.

The CDR3 sequence: CASSELEGAGELFF. CDR3 DNA: TGTGCCAGCAGTGAGTTAGAGGGGGCCGGGGAGCTGTTTTTT. The chain employs TRBV2 and TRBJ2-2, with D possibly TRBD1 on 6 matching bases. There are 14 residues in the CDR3. CDR1 SNHLY and CDR2 FYNNEI come from the germline V gene. Trimming took off 3 bases at V and 6 bases at J, with 11 bases between the two ends.

V usage is TRBV11-2 and J usage is TRBJ2-5, with TRBD1 identical over 7 bases. The CDR3 extends over 14 amino acids. In germline, CDR1 is SGHAT, CDR2 FQNNGV. After removal of 3 bases from V and 5 bases from J, the junction contained 6 bases not matched to a gene. The CDR3 nucleotides read TGTGCCAGCAGCTTCACCCTCAGGGGGGAGACCCAGTACTTC. Protein product: CASSFTLRGETQYF.

V usage is TRBV5-1 and J usage is TRBJ2-5; 7 positions agree with TRBD1. Germline values: CDR1 SGHRS, CDR2 YFSETQ. This CDR3 has 14 amino acids. The V segment lost 6 bases and the J segment 1 base; nucleotides outside the gene matches: 6. The DNA for the CDR3 is TGCGCCAGCATGTCCTCAGGGGGCCAAGAGACCCAGTACTTC. Its protein product is CASMSSGGQETQYF.

The rearrangement joins TRBV3-1 (or the pseudogene TRBV3-2) to TRBJ2-1, with 9 positions matching TRBD2. Germline V gene lookup returns CDR1 LGHDT and CDR2 YNNKEL (reference sequence). CDR3 size: 15 residues. Unmatched junction bases numbered 10, after V lost 5 bases and J lost 8 bases. The CDR3 loop is CASSNGVAGEDEQFF. In DNA form, the CDR3 reads TGTGCCAGCAGCAATGGGGTAGCGGGGGAGGATGAGCAGTTCTTC.

This clone was detected only a few times. V and J are TRBV28 and TRBJ1-6; no firm D call. This CDR3 is built from 15 residues. CDR1 is MDHEN and CDR2 is SYDVKM in the germline V gene. Trimming shortened V by 6 bases and J by 0 bases, and 9 bases separated the two germline ends. CDR3 sequence: CASRTSASYNSPLHF. For the CDR3, the DNA is TGTGCCAGCAGAACATCCGCCTCCTATAATTCACCCCTCCACTTT.

J is TRBJ2-3 and V is TRBV19; D gene uncertain. The CDR3 sequence is 11 residues long. Germline lookup yields CDR1 LNHDA and CDR2 SQIVND (reference sequence). Trimming shortened V by 4 bases and J by 7 bases, and 6 bases separated the two germline ends. This CDR3 is CASSTLNTQYF. The CDR3 DNA follows: TGTGCCAGTAGTACACTTAATACGCAGTATTTT.

V is TRBV4-1 and J is TRBJ1-2, with no clear D. The CDR3 has 15 residues. V gave up 0 bases and J gave up 2 bases, with 10 bases separating them. Germline CDR1 is MGHRA and CDR2 is YSYEKL. In DNA form, the CDR3 reads TGCGCCAGCAGCCAAGATCGCGCGGTCAACTATGGCTACACCTTC. Translating gives CASSQDRAVNYGYTF.

The gene calls are TRBV3-1 (or the pseudogene TRBV3-2) and TRBJ2-7; D gene uncertain. This CDR3 contains 15 residues. With 4 bases removed from V and 2 bases from J, the gap between germline ends came to 15 bases. Per germline, CDR1 LGHDT and CDR2 YNNKEL (reference sequence). DNA for the CDR3: TGTGCCAGCAGCCCACGTTCTATCTATACCTACGAGCAGTACTTC. Its translation is CASSPRSIYTYEQYF.

The genes are TRBV9 and TRBJ2-3, with 10 positions matching TRBD2. V lost 3 bases, J lost 5 bases, and 6 bases stayed unmatched. Germline assignment: CDR1 SGDLS and CDR2 YYNGEE. This CDR3 spans 15 amino acids. Written as DNA, the CDR3 is TGTGCCAGCAGCGGTAGCGGGGGGCGGGGAGATACGCAGTATTTT. Amino acids: CASSGSGGRGDTQYF.

The chain uses TRBV19 and TRBJ1-6; TRBD1 matches 8 bases. V trimming: 5 bases; J trimming: 7 bases; junction bases outside the gene matches: 4. Germline loops: CDR1 LNHDA, CDR2 SQIVND (reference sequence). This CDR3 is built from 14 residues. CDR3 sequence: CASSVTGGNSPLHF. In DNA form, the CDR3 reads TGTGCCAGTAGTGTAACAGGGGGGAATTCACCCCTCCACTTT.

The V call is TRBV29-1, the J call TRBJ1-2; TRBD1 matches at 11 bases. The trim removed 7 bases at V and 5 bases at J, leaving 3 bases unmatched. The CDR3 covers 12 residues. The V gene's germline CDR1 is SQVTM and CDR2 ANQGSEA. Here the CDR3 DNA reads TGCAGCGGTCGGGACAGGGGGTATGGCTACACCTTC. Translation: CSGRDRGYGYTF. Full variable domain (remainder filled in from reference TRBV29-1 and TRBJ1-2): SAVISQKPSRDICQRGTSLTIQCQVDSQVTMMFWYRQQPGQSLTLIATANQGSEATYESGFVIDKFPISRPNLTFSTLTVSNMSPEDSSIYLCSGRDRGYGYTFGSGTRLTVV.

The V gene is TRBV6-1, the J gene TRBJ1-6; D uncertain. CDR1 and CDR2 from the germline V gene are MNHNS and SASEGT. The CDR3 totals 13 residues. Trimming pared 1 base from V and 13 bases from J, leaving 11 bases between. CDR3 sequence: CASSEDSGSPLHF. The CDR3 nucleotides read TGTGCCAGCAGTGAAGACAGCGGATCGCCCCTCCACTTT.

The gene calls are TRBV7-3 and TRBJ2-5; D not certain. Trimming took 5 bases from V and 0 from J, leaving 4 bases between them. This CDR3 comprises 12 residues. Germline-derived CDR1 and CDR2 are SGHTA and FQGTGA. The CDR3 spells CASSRYQETQYF. Here the CDR3 DNA reads TGTGCCAGCAGCCGGTACCAAGAGACCCAGTACTTC.

This rearrangement joins TRBV7-2 to TRBJ2-7; possibly TRBD1 for D (5 bases). Trimming left V 5 bases short and J 4 bases short, with 12 bases between. Per germline, CDR1 SGHTA and CDR2 FQGNSA. This CDR3 region has 13 residues. CDR3 amino acids: CASSRNDRYEQYF. In DNA, the CDR3 is TGTGCCAGCAGCCGTAATGACAGATACGAGCAGTACTTC. Full variable domain (missing parts from reference TRBV7-2 and TRBJ2-7): GAGVSQSPSNKVTEKGKDVELRCDPISGHTALYWYRQSLGQGLEFLIYFQGNSAPDKSGLPSDRFSAERTGGSVSTLTIQRTQQEDSAVYLCASSRNDRYEQYFGPGTRLTVT.

J is TRBJ2-7 and V is TRBV5-5; D is unresolved. CDR1 is SGHKS, CDR2 YYEKEE, per germline (reference sequence). The length of the CDR3 is 13 residues. Between the trimmed V and J ends, which lost 3 bases and 0 bases, there was a span of 7 bases. CDR3 region: CASSSGPSYEQYF. CDR3 coding DNA: TGTGCCAGCAGCTCTGGCCCCTCCTACGAGCAGTACTTC. Filled out from reference TRBV5-5 and TRBJ2-7, the complete variable domain reads DAGVTQSPTHLIKTRGQQVTLRCSPISGHKSVSWYQQVLGQGPQFIFQYYEKEERGRGNFPDRFSARQFPNYSSELNVNALLLGDSALYLCASSSGPSYEQYFGPGTRLTVT.

This chain connects TRBV7-9 to TRBJ1-5; maybe TRBD1 (5 bases). CDR3 length equals 17 residues. Germline V gives CDR1 SEHNR, CDR2 FQNEAQ (reference sequence). V lost 2 bases to trimming and J lost 0 bases, with 14 bases between them. The CDR3 sequence: CASSLSGHRNSNQPQHF. CDR3 in DNA: TGTGCCAGCAGCTTAAGTGGACATCGAAATAGCAATCAGCCCCAGCATTTT.

The rearrangement links TRBV5-1 to TRBJ1-3; no clear D gene. Per germline, CDR1 SGHRS and CDR2 YFSETQ. The length of the CDR3 is 14 residues. Trimming stripped 1 base from V and 4 bases from J, with 9 bases between. The CDR3 spells CASSLSMEGNTIYF. DNA of the CDR3: TGCGCCAGCAGCTTGTCTATGGAGGGAAACACCATATATTTT.